Shown below are 19 T cell receptor beta chains from a single sample sequenced in a study of T cells after yellow fever vaccination. TCRdb redid the calling of the 5' RACE reads with MiXCR, one entry per CDR3 protein. The sample includes roughly 520,000 distinct CDR3 sequences, less than 25% of them seen just once. The sample consisted of PBMCs, taken around 3 weeks after the first yellow fever vaccination. These receptors were taken from a man between 18 and 35 years old who received the YFV17D yellow fever vaccine.

This clonotype was seen more than once but under ten times. The chain is built from TRBV4-3 and TRBJ1-1; a possible D gene is TRBD1 (6 bases). Germline V gene sequence: CDR1 LGHNA, CDR2 YSLEER. There are 19 residues in the CDR3. The ends were cut back, 3 bases at V and 1 base at J, with 24 bases in the middle. Here the CDR3 DNA reads TGCGCCAGCAGCCACTACTTTGTTTCGACCGGGACACCGAACACTGAAGCTTTCTTT. Protein sequence: CASSHYFVSTGTPNTEAFF.

The V and J genes are TRBV10-2 and TRBJ2-7; TRBD2 might be the D (6 bases). This CDR3 is built from 12 residues. V was trimmed by 10 bases and J by 3 bases, leaving 13 bases between them. Germline V lookup: CDR1 WSHSY, CDR2 SAAADI. CDR3 bases: TGCGCCACCGGCCCGGGGGACTACGAGCAGTACTTC. Its translation: CATGPGDYEQYF.

The chain links TRBV29-1 to TRBJ2-1; unclear D gene. This CDR3 has 14 residues. Germline CDR1 and CDR2: SQVTM and ANQGSEA. V was cut by 8 bases and J by 0 bases, with 14 bases left in between. The CDR3: CSFRRLSSYNEQFF. As DNA, the CDR3 is TGCAGCTTCCGCAGGCTCAGCTCCTACAATGAGCAGTTCTTC.

The genes are TRBV6-1 and TRBJ1-5, with D maybe TRBD1 (5 bases). Germline lookup yields CDR1 MNHNS and CDR2 SASEGT. With 5 bases removed from V and 5 bases from J, the gap between germline ends came to 19 bases. The CDR3 contains 16 residues. The DNA for the CDR3 is TGTGCCAGCAGTCCTCGGAGGGGAGGAGGGGATCAGCCCCAGCATTTT. Protein sequence: CASSPRRGGGDQPQHF.

The chain combines TRBV18 with TRBJ2-3; 11 bases map to TRBD1. The CDR3 runs 16 residues. The germline V gene has CDR1 KGHSH and CDR2 LQKENI. The ends lost 2 bases at V and 4 bases at J; junction bases unmatched: 5. CDR3 in amino acids: CASSPGTGGSSDTQYF. The DNA for the CDR3 is TGTGCCAGCTCACCAGGGACAGGGGGTTCATCAGATACGCAGTATTTT.

This clonotype was found a few times. The chain combines TRBV20-1 with TRBJ1-4, with no clear D. V was cut by 1 base and J by 0 bases, with 6 bases left in between. This CDR3 has 14 residues. CDR1 DFQATT and CDR2 SNEGSKA come from the germline V gene (reference sequence). CDR3 DNA: TGCAGTGCTAGAGCGGGCTCAACTAATGAAAAACTGTTTTTT. It translates to CSARAGSTNEKLFF.

The chain has TRBV18 and TRBJ2-5, with D perhaps matching TRBD1 (5 bases). This CDR3 comprises 15 residues. Germline V gene lookup returns CDR1 KGHSH and CDR2 LQKENI. V lost 6 bases and J lost 2, with 16 bases in between. The CDR3 protein is CASSLPNGQQETQYF. The CDR3 DNA follows: TGTGCCAGCTCCTTACCCAATGGACAACAAGAGACCCAGTACTTC. Full variable domain (rest looked up from reference TRBV18 and TRBJ2-5): NAGVMQNPRHLVRRRGQEARLRCSPMKGHSHVYWYRQLPEEGLKFMVYLQKENIIDESGMPKERFSAEFPKEGPSILRIQQVVRGDSAAYFCASSLPNGQQETQYFGPGTRLLVL.

The table lists this clonotype with a count of one. The V and J genes are TRBV4-2 and TRBJ2-3; a possible D gene is TRBD2 (7 bases). This CDR3 region has 15 residues. V was pared by 3 bases and J by 6 bases, with 16 bases between. Germline V gene lookup returns CDR1 LGHNA and CDR2 YNFKEQ. Written as DNA, the CDR3 is TGTGCCAGCAGCCATTTGGGGGGGGGCCTGGATACGCAGTATTTT. The encoded protein is CASSHLGGGLDTQYF.

This clonotype was seen at least ten times. The rearrangement links TRBV5-1 to TRBJ1-1; D may be TRBD1 (5 bases). Germline lookup yields CDR1 SGHRS and CDR2 YFSETQ. The V end lost 7 bases, the J end lost 0 bases, and 16 bases lay between the germline ends. The CDR3 sequence is 15 residues long. The chain's CDR3 is CASSIPGRMNTEAFF. The CDR3 bases are TGCGCCAGCTCCATTCCGGGGCGAATGAACACTGAAGCTTTCTTT.

This clonotype has only a few counts. The chain couples TRBV5-1 to TRBJ1-1, with D maybe TRBD1 (5 bases). Germline CDR1 is SGHRS and CDR2 is YFSETQ. This CDR3 spans 14 amino acids. Trimming took off 1 base at V and 1 base at J, with 8 bases between the two ends. CDR3 sequence (DNA): TGCGCCAGCAGCTTGATGCAGGGGAACACTGAAGCTTTCTTT. It yields the protein CASSLMQGNTEAFF.

This clonotype showed up just a few times. The chain links TRBV10-3 to TRBJ2-3, with 8 bases lining up with TRBD1. CDR3 length: 15 residues. Germline CDR1 reads ENHRY; CDR2 reads SYGVKD. Unmatched junction bases numbered 9, after V lost 4 bases and J lost 6 bases. DNA of the CDR3: TGTGCCATCAGTGGGGACAGGTTAAATTCGGATACGCAGTATTTT. This gives the protein CAISGDRLNSDTQYF.

By sample fraction, this clonotype is medium-sized. CDR3 region: CASSLSGGPANEQFF. CDR3 nucleotides: TGTGCCAGCAGTCTAAGCGGGGGCCCAGCCAATGAGCAGTTCTTC. The V and J genes are TRBV27 and TRBJ2-1, with 8 bases matching TRBD2. Germline assignment: CDR1 MNHEY and CDR2 SMNVEV (reference sequence). The CDR3 has 15 residues. With V trimmed by 5 bases and J by 6 bases, 9 bases remained unmatched.

V gene TRBV15 combines with J gene TRBJ1-6, with no clear D. With 0 bases removed from V and 0 bases from J, the gap between germline ends came to 9 bases. The CDR3 runs 17 residues. Looked up from germline, CDR1 is LNHNV and CDR2 is YYDKDF (reference sequence). CDR3 sequence: CATSRDSGSSYNSPLHF. The CDR3 region has the DNA TGTGCCACCAGCAGAGATAGTGGGAGCTCCTATAATTCACCCCTCCACTTT.

CDR3 coding DNA: TGTGCCAGCAGCTTATTGGACTCTGGAAACACCATATATTTT. Amino acids: CASSLLDSGNTIYF. The chain is built from TRBV7-2 and TRBJ1-3; D not certain. Germline V gene data show CDR1 as SGHTA and CDR2 as FQGNSA. The V end lost 2 bases, the J end lost 0 bases, and 5 bases lay between the germline ends. This CDR3 comprises 14 residues.

This chain uses TRBV9 with TRBJ2-7, with D possibly being TRBD1 (6 bases). Germline V gives CDR1 SGDLS, CDR2 YYNGEE. V was trimmed by 3 bases and J by 1 base, leaving 11 bases between them. This CDR3 is 14 amino acids long. The CDR3 region has the DNA TGTGCCAGCAGCGGCGAACAGGGATCCTACGAGCAGTACGTC. It encodes CASSGEQGSYEQYV.

The rearrangement uses TRBV2 and TRBJ2-3; D is perhaps TRBD2 (5 bases). Germline-derived CDR1 and CDR2 are SNHLY and FYNNEI. CDR3 length: 12 amino acids. Trimming shortened V by 7 bases and J by 6 bases, and 11 bases separated the two germline ends. In nucleotides, the CDR3 is TGTGCCAGCACTGGGAGCGCCGATACGCAGTATTTT. Protein sequence: CASTGSADTQYF.

The V and J genes are TRBV19 and TRBJ2-2; D call uncertain. V was trimmed by 6 bases and J by 0 bases, leaving 14 bases between them. The CDR3 is 16 residues long. Germline V gives CDR1 LNHDA, CDR2 SQIVND (reference sequence). DNA for the CDR3: TGTGCCAGTAGGATCCTTAGGACCGCGAACACCGGGGAGCTGTTTTTT. This gives the protein CASRILRTANTGELFF.

This clonotype occurred a few times. The CDR3: CASSAPGQGDQPQHF. The CDR3 bases are TGTGCCAGCAGCGCGCCGGGACAGGGGGATCAGCCCCAGCATTTT. This chain connects TRBV7-8 to TRBJ1-5, with 11 bases fitting TRBD1. V lost 5 bases and J lost 5; bases outside the gene matches: 5. This CDR3 has 15 amino acids. Germline values: CDR1 SGHVS, CDR2 FQNEAQ.

This clonotype has a handful of counts. The chain combines TRBV28 with TRBJ2-7, with a weak D call TRBD2 (6 bases). CDR3 length equals 16 residues. V was pared by 6 bases and J by 1 base, with 19 bases between. CDR1 is MDHEN, CDR2 SYDVKM, per germline. CDR3 protein: CASRRGGEALSYEQYV. The CDR3 region has the DNA TGTGCCAGCAGGCGAGGAGGGGAGGCCTTATCCTACGAGCAGTACGTC.